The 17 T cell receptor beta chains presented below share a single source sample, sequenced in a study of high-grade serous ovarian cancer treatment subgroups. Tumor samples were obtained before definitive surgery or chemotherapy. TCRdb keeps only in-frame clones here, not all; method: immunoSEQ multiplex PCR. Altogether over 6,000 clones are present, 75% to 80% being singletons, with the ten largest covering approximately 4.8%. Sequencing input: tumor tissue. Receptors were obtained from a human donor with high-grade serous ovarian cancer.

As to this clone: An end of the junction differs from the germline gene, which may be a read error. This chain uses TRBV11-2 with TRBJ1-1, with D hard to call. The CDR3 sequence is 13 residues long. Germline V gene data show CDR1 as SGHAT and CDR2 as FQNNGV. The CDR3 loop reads CASSIEYNTEAFF. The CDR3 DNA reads TGTGCCAGCAGCATAGAGTACAACACTGAAGCTTTCTTT.

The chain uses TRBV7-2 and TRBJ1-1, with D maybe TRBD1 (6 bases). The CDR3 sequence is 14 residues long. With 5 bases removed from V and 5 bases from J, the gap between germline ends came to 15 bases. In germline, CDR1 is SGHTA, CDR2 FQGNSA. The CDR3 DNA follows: TGTGCCAGCAGCCAGGGGTCTCCCGGGACTGAAGCTTTCTTT. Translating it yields CASSQGSPGTEAFF.

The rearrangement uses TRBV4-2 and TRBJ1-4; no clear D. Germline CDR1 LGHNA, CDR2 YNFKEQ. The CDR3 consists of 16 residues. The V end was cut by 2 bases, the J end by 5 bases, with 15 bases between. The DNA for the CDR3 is TGTGCCAGCAGCCAACGGGCAGACCCCTCCAATGAAAAACTGTTTTTT. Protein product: CASSQRADPSNEKLFF.

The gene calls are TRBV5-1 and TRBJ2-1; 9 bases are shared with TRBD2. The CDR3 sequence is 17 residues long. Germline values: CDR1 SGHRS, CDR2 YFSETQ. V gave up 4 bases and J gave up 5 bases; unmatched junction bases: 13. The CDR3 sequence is CASSPSPGGGAHNEQFF. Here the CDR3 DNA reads TGCGCCAGCAGCCCCAGCCCTGGCGGGGGGGCCCACAATGAGCAGTTCTTC.

The CDR3 DNA reads TGTGCCAGCAGCCAAGCGGGGGAGATATACAATGAGCAGTTCTTC. This codes for CASSQAGEIYNEQFF. The chain is built from TRBV4-2 and TRBJ2-1; D may be TRBD2 (6 bases). Germline-derived CDR1 and CDR2 are LGHNA and YNFKEQ. Trimming stripped 1 base from V and 4 bases from J, with 11 bases between. This CDR3 has 15 amino acids.

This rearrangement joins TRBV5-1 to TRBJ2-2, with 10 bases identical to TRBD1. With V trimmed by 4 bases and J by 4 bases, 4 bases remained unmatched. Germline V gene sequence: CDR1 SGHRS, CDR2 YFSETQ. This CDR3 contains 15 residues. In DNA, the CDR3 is TGCGCCAGCAGCCCCGGGACAGGGGTCACCGGGGAGCTGTTTTTT. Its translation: CASSPGTGVTGELFF.

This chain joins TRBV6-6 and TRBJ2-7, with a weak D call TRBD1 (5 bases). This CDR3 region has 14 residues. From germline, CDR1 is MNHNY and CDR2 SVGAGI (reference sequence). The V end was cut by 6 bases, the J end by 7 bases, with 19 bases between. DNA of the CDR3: TGTGCCAGCAGGACAGCCGCAGAATGGTGGGAGCAGTACTTC. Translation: CASRTAAEWWEQYF.

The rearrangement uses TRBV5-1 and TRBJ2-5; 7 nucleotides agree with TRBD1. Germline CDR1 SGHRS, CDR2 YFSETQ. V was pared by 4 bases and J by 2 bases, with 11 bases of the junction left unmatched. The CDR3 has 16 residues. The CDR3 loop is CASSAPVGTEQETQYF. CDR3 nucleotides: TGCGCCAGCAGCGCCCCCGTCGGGACAGAACAAGAGACCCAGTACTTC.

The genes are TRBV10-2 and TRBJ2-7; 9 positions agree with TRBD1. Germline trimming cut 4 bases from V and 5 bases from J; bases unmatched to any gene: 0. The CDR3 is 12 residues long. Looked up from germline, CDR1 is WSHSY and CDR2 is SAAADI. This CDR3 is CASSGQGDEQYF. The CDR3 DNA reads TGCGCCAGCAGTGGACAGGGGGACGAGCAGTACTTC.

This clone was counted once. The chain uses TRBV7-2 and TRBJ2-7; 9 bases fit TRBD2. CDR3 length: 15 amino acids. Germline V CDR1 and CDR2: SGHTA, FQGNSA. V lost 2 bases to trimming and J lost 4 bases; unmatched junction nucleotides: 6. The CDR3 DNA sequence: TGTGCCAGCAGCTTATTGGTGCGGGGGGGGTACGAGCAGTACTTC. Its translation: CASSLLVRGGYEQYF.

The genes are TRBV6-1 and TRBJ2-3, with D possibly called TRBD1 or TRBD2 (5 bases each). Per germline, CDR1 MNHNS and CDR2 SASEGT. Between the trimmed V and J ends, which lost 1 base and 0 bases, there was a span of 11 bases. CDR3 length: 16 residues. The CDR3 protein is CASSEGWDGSTDTQYF. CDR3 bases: TGTGCCAGCAGTGAAGGGTGGGACGGCAGCACAGATACGCAGTATTTT.

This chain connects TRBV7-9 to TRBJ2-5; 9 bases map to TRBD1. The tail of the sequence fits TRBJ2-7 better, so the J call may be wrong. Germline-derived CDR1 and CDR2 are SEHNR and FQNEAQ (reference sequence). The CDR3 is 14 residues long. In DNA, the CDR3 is TGTGCCAGCCGCGCCAGACAGGGGGAGGCCGAGCAGTACTTC. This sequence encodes CASRARQGEAEQYF.

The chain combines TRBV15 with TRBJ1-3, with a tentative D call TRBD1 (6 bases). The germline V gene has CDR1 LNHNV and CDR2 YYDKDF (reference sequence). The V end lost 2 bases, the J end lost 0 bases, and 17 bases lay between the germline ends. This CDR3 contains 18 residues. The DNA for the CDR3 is TGTGCCACCAGCAGATCCGGGGGGGCAGGGCACTCTGGAAACACCATATATTTT. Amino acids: CATSRSGGAGHSGNTIYF.

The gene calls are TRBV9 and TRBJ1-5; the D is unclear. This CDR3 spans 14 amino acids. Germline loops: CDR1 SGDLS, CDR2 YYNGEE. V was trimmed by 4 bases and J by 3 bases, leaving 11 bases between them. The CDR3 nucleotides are TGTGCCAGCAGCACGGCAGCGAACAATCAGCCCCAGCATTTT. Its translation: CASSTAANNQPQHF.

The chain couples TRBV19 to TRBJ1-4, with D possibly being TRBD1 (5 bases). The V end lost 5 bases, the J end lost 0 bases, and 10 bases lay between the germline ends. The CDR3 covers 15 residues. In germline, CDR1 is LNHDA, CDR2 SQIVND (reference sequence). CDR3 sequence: CASSPTGATNEKLFF. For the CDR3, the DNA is TGTGCCAGTAGTCCCACGGGGGCAACTAATGAAAAACTGTTTTTT.

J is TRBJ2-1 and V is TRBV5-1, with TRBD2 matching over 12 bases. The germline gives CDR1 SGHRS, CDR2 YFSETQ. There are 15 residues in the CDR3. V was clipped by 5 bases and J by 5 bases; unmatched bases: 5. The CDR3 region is CASRPGLAGNNEQFF. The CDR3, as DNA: TGCGCCAGCAGGCCAGGACTAGCGGGGAACAATGAGCAGTTCTTC.

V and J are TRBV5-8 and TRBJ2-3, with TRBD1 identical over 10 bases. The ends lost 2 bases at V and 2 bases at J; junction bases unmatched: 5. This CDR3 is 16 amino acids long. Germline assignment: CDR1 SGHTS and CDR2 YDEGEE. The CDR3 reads CASSLGDRGPTDTQYF. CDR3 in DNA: TGTGCCAGCAGCTTAGGGGACAGGGGACCCACAGATACGCAGTATTTT.